A selection of T cell receptor beta chains follows, all from one sample in a study of blood T cells in healthy people across ages. One entry per CDR3 protein, called by TCRdb with MiXCR from the 5' RACE reads. This sample has some 1,800,000 distinct CDR3 sequences, with roughly two fifths found just once. Input material: blood. The receptors derive from a human donor in good health. CDR3s include the opening cysteine and the closing phenylalanine or tryptophan. The D gene is left open where the match is weak. Not all rows give a size; the values are once, few, many and, for expanded clones, a class.

>.|TRBJ2-7|TRBV20-1|.
TGCAGTGCTAGAGTCCTGACCGGTACCTACGAGCAGTACTTC
CSARVLTGTYEQYF
>.|TRBJ2-5|TRBV6-5|.
TGTGCCAGCCAGGGTGGGGGGCAAGAGACCCAGTACTTC
CASQGGGQETQYF
>TRBD2|TRBJ2-5|TRBV18|.
TGTGCCAGCTCACCGCAAGCGGGGCCCCAAGAGACCCAGTACTTC
CASSPQAGPQETQYF
>.|TRBJ1-1|TRBV12-3/TRBV12-4|.
TGTGCCAGCAGCGAACGGGGAGGAAGGGCTTTCTTT
CASSERGGRAFF
>.|TRBJ1-2|TRBV6-2/TRBV6-3|.
TGTGCCAGCAGTTACGGCTCCACACCTTATGGCTACACCTTC
CASSYGSTPYGYTF
>.|TRBJ2-7|TRBV6-5|many
TGTGCCAGTAATGACAGATCCTACGAGCAGTACTTC
CASNDRSYEQYF
>TRBD2|TRBJ2-1|TRBV6-6|.
TGTACCAGCAGTTACTCGATTCCAGCGGGGGGGCGTGAGCAGTTCTTC
CTSSYSIPAGGREQFF
>TRBD1|TRBJ1-2|TRBV4-3|.
TGCGCCAGCAGCCACCCCTCGGACAGGGGTAGGAACTATGGCTACACCTTC
CASSHPSDRGRNYGYTF
>TRBD2|TRBJ2-1|TRBV7-2|.
TGTGCCAGCAGTCCCTTTCCCTCGACTAGCGGGGGTAATGAGCAGTTCTTC
CASSPFPSTSGGNEQFF
>TRBD1|TRBJ1-4|TRBV5-1|few
TGCGCCAGCAGCTATATAACAGGGGGATCCGAAAAACGGTTTTTT
CASSYITGGSEKRFF
>.|TRBJ2-5|TRBV20-1|few
TGCAGTGCGCCCACGGAGACCCAGTACTTC
CSAPTETQYF
>.|TRBJ2-7|TRBV7-3|few
TGTGCCAGCAGTTCTATTCGGGACGGGGGTTGGTACGAGCAGTACTTC
CASSSIRDGGWYEQYF
>TRBD1|TRBJ2-7|TRBV4-3|.
TGCGCCAGCAGCCAAGAGGGCTCGTGGACAGGGATCTACAAGCAGTACTTC
CASSQEGSWTGIYKQYF
>.|TRBJ2-7|TRBV20-1|.
TGCAGTGCTACACAACCGGTTAGCGAGCAGTACTTC
CSATQPVSEQYF
>.|TRBJ2-3|TRBV28|.
TGTGCCAGCAGTTTAGACAGGTTAACTAGCACAGATACGCAGTATTTT
CASSLDRLTSTDTQYF
>TRBD1|TRBJ2-5|TRBV5-1|.
TGCGCCAGCACAGCCGGGACAGGGTGGCGGGAGACCCAGTACTTC
CASTAGTGWRETQYF
>.|TRBJ2-5|TRBV7-8|.
TGTGCCAGCGGGAGCACAGAGACCCAGTACTTC
CASGSTETQYF
>.|TRBJ2-3|TRBV7-2|many
TGTGCCAGCAGCCCGCCGGGGGCAGATACGCAGTATTTT
CASSPPGADTQYF
>TRBD2|TRBJ2-3|TRBV2|.
TGTGCCAGCGTTCTAGCGGGGGCAGATACGCAGTATTTT
CASVLAGADTQYF
>.|TRBJ1-1|TRBV11-2|many
TGTGCCAGCAGCTTATCGGGAGAGAACACTGAAGCTTTCTTT
CASSLSGENTEAFF
>TRBD1|TRBJ1-2|TRBV28|few
TGTGCCAGCAGCCTGATCGACAGGGGGCACGATGGCTACACCTTC
CASSLIDRGHDGYTF
>TRBD1|TRBJ2-1|TRBV30|.
TGTGCCTGGAGCCACGGGACAGGACAAAATGAGCAGTTCTTC
CAWSHGTGQNEQFF
>TRBD1|TRBJ1-2|TRBV4-2|few
TGTGCCAGCAGCCAAGAACGGACGGGTTACAGGGGGCGCAGAGGTGGTTACACCTTC
CASSQERTGYRGRRGGYTF
>.|TRBJ2-1|TRBV6-5|few
TGTGCCAGCAGTTACGCGGGGAAGGGGGGGTACAATGAGCAGTTCTTC
CASSYAGKGGYNEQFF
>TRBD2|TRBJ2-2|TRBV6-4|.
TGTGCCAGCAGTGATTCAGGGAGGGAGAACACCGGGGAGCTGTTTTTT
CASSDSGRENTGELFF
>.|TRBJ1-1|TRBV29-1|.
TGCAGCGTTGTCGCGGTGAAAGCGACAACCATCGTGGGGAACACTGAAGCTTTCTTT
CSVVAVKATTIVGNTEAFF
>.|TRBJ2-6|TRBV10-3|.
TGTGCCATCAGTGCACAGGCTTCTGGGGCCAACGTCCTGACTTTC
CAISAQASGANVLTF
>.|TRBJ1-2|TRBV11-2|.
TGTGCCAGCAGCTTATTTTGGCCTTCGAACTATGGCTACACCTTC
CASSLFWPSNYGYTF
>.|TRBJ1-5|TRBV7-9|few
TGTGCCAGCAGCTTAGATCTCCAGCCCCAGCATTTT
CASSLDLQPQHF
>TRBD2|TRBJ2-6|TRBV5-1|.
TGCGCCAGCAGCCCTCGGGGGGAATACTCTGGGGCCAACGTCCTGACTTTC
CASSPRGEYSGANVLTF
>TRBD2|TRBJ2-3|TRBV4-2|.
TGTGCCAGCAGCCAAGATCCAGCGGGGGGGCAAATAGATACGCAGTATTTT
CASSQDPAGGQIDTQYF
>TRBD1|TRBJ2-5|TRBV7-2|few
TGTGCCAGCAGCCCCCGGGGGGACAGGGTAGAGACCCAGTACTTC
CASSPRGDRVETQYF
>TRBD1|TRBJ1-6|TRBV15|few
TGTGCCACCAGCAGAGGACAGGGTGGAGGGTCACCCCTCCACTTT
CATSRGQGGGSPLHF
>TRBD1|TRBJ1-5|TRBV20-1|few
TGCAGTGCTTCCGGACAGGGTAGAAATCAGCCCCAGCATTTT
CSASGQGRNQPQHF
>TRBD2|TRBJ2-1|TRBV4-1|.
TGCGCTAGCAGCAATAGCGGGGGCAACCACAACGAGCGGTTCTTC
CASSNSGGNHNERFF
>TRBD2|TRBJ2-5|TRBV4-2|few
TGTGCCAGCAGCCGAAGTAGCGGGGGGGATCGAGAGACCCAGTACTTC
CASSRSSGGDRETQYF
>.|TRBJ1-1|TRBV20-1|.
TGCAGTGCTAAGGACGCCCAGTGGACTGAAGCTTTCTTT
CSAKDAQWTEAFF
>.|TRBJ1-5|TRBV7-9|.
TGTGCCAGCAGTCCGGACTGGGCGGATCAGCCCCAGCATTTT
CASSPDWADQPQHF
>TRBD1|TRBJ2-1|TRBV5-1|.
TGCGCCAGCATCCGCGGACAGGGGGAGTACAATGAGCAGTTCTTC
CASIRGQGEYNEQFF
>.|TRBJ1-1|TRBV27|.
TGCGCCAGCAGCTTAGGACTACCGAACACTGAAGCTTTCTTT
CASSLGLPNTEAFF
>TRBD1|TRBJ1-2|TRBV15|.
TGTGCCACCAGCAGAGAAAGGGACAGCTATGGCTACACCTTC
CATSRERDSYGYTF
>.|TRBJ2-6|TRBV28|many
TGTGCCAGTACCTATACTGGGGCCAACGTCCTGACTTTC
CASTYTGANVLTF
>.|TRBJ1-2|TRBV20-1|.
TGCAGTGCTAGAGAGTCAAGCTATGGCTACACCTTC
CSARESSYGYTF
>.|TRBJ2-7|TRBV7-9|few
TGTGCCAGCAGCTTAGCGGGGGGGCATAACGAGCAGTACTTC
CASSLAGGHNEQYF
>.|TRBJ1-1|TRBV18|.
TGTGCCAGCTCACCGAGTGGTGTGCCTGAAGCTTTCTTT
CASSPSGVPEAFF
>.|TRBJ2-7|TRBV4-1|.
TGCGCCAGCAGCCAAGCGGCGAGCTCCTACGAGCAGTACTTC
CASSQAASSYEQYF
>.|TRBJ2-7|TRBV4-1|.
TGCGCCAGCAGCCAAGTGACTGGATTCCGTACCCCCTACGAGCAGTACTTC
CASSQVTGFRTPYEQYF
>.|TRBJ2-4|TRBV2|few
TGTGCCAGCAGTGCCCAGGGGCATAGGGGAAACATTCAGTACTTC
CASSAQGHRGNIQYF